This entry features one TCR beta chain sequence. The entry originates in a study of blood T cell repertoires in COVID-19. Study as a whole: From the United States, Italy and Spain came samples of acute and convalescent COVID-19.

J was trimmed by 3 bases and V by 2 bases; bases with no gene match: 6. Germline V lookup: CDR1 SGHRS, CDR2 YFSETQ. CDR3 size: 15 residues. In the authors' methods: It was from reference gene primer amplification that nucleated cell counts were estimated. Method: immunoSEQ multiplex PCR; TCRdb's copy keeps in-frame clones and lacks some. Clone size and the V and J calls come from that table; the DNA yielded D and trimming. This table has a few hundred thousand clones, 75% to 90% appearing once. V gene TRBV5-1 combines with J gene TRBJ2-7, with 9 bases lining up with TRBD2. The sequenced sample was peripheral blood. This TCR came from a man aged 18 to 35 with active or convalescent COVID-19. As DNA, the CDR3 is TGCGCCAGCAGCTTAGATCAGCGGGAGGTCTACGAGCAGTACTTC. As protein: CASSLDQREVYEQYF. Filled out from reference TRBV5-1 and TRBJ2-7, the complete variable domain reads KAGVTQTPRYLIKTRGQQVTLSCSPISGHRSVSWYQQTPGQGLQFLFEYFSETQRNKGNFPGRFSGRQFSNSRSEMNVSTLELGDSALYLCASSLDQREVYEQYFGPGTRLTVT.